These T cell receptor beta chains were read from a single sample in a study of T cell repertoires in cytomegalovirus infection. These TCRs' antigens remain unknown. TCRdb reanalysed the reads using MiXCR and keeps one entry per CDR3 protein. The table has some 900,000 distinct CDR3 sequences, approximately 30% seen once. The sample in question was cultured CD8+ T cells from PBMCs, obtained from culture after CMV antigen stimulation. The receptors shown here come from a human donor in good health (CMV status not recorded). Some clones in this sample may be carry-over from other donors' samples. Each CDR3 is given with its conserved first and last residue. D genes are given only for firm matches. Part of the rows lack a size; the others show once, few, many or a class for expanded clones.

d_call: -; clone_size: few; j_call: TRBJ1-1; v_call: TRBV4-2; cdr3_aa: CASSQEGGQLNTEAFF; cdr3_nt: TGTGCCAGCAGCCAAGAAGGGGGGCAGCTTAACACTGAAGCTTTCTTT
d_call: TRBD1; clone_size: few; j_call: TRBJ1-3; v_call: TRBV7-3; cdr3_aa: CASSLTGTGVGNTIYF; cdr3_nt: TGTGCCAGCAGCTTAACCGGGACAGGGGTAGGAAACACCATATATTTT
d_call: -; clone_size: once; j_call: TRBJ2-3; v_call: TRBV27; cdr3_aa: CASFKDTQYF; cdr3_nt: TGTGCCAGCTTTAAAGATACGCAGTATTTT
d_call: -; clone_size: -; j_call: TRBJ2-5; v_call: TRBV4-1; cdr3_aa: CASSQEGTGNDQYF; cdr3_nt: TGCGCCAGCAGCCAAGAGGGTACAGGGAATGACCAGTACTTC
d_call: TRBD1; clone_size: -; j_call: TRBJ2-3; v_call: TRBV18; cdr3_aa: CASYLDRGRTDTQYF; cdr3_nt: TGTGCCAGCTACCTGGACAGGGGTAGAACAGATACGCAGTATTTT
d_call: -; clone_size: -; j_call: TRBJ1-2; v_call: TRBV24-1; cdr3_aa: CARPGYGYTF; cdr3_nt: TGTGCCAGGCCGGGCTATGGCTACACCTTC
d_call: -; clone_size: medium-sized; j_call: TRBJ1-6; v_call: TRBV7-8; cdr3_aa: CASSLEGQPVPTNNSPLHF; cdr3_nt: TGTGCCAGCAGCTTAGAGGGTCAGCCCGTACCAACAAATAATTCACCCCTCCACTTT
d_call: -; clone_size: -; j_call: TRBJ2-1; v_call: TRBV12-3/TRBV12-4; cdr3_aa: CASRALGVNEQFF; cdr3_nt: TGTGCCAGCAGGGCCCTTGGTGTCAATGAGCAGTTCTTC
d_call: TRBD1; clone_size: -; j_call: TRBJ2-1; v_call: TRBV15; cdr3_aa: CATSRGTGWNEQFF; cdr3_nt: TGTGCCACCAGCAGAGGGACAGGGTGGAATGAGCAGTTCTTC
d_call: TRBD2; clone_size: many; j_call: TRBJ2-3; v_call: TRBV7-2; cdr3_aa: CASSLALRLAGSTDTQYF; cdr3_nt: TGTGCCAGCAGCTTAGCGCTCCGGCTAGCGGGGAGCACAGATACGCAGTATTTT
d_call: TRBD1; clone_size: once; j_call: TRBJ1-2; v_call: TRBV27; cdr3_aa: CANSLSRTGGSGYTF; cdr3_nt: TGTGCCAACAGCCTAAGCCGGACAGGGGGCTCTGGCTACACCTTC
d_call: -; clone_size: -; j_call: TRBJ1-2; v_call: TRBV6-5; cdr3_aa: CASGTLRNNYGYTF; cdr3_nt: TGTGCCAGCGGGACCCTCAGGAATAACTATGGCTACACCTTC
d_call: -; clone_size: few; j_call: TRBJ2-1; v_call: TRBV7-6; cdr3_aa: CASSFQGTRDEQFF; cdr3_nt: TGTGCCAGCAGCTTCCAGGGGACCCGCGATGAGCAGTTCTTC
d_call: TRBD2; clone_size: -; j_call: TRBJ2-5; v_call: TRBV24-1; cdr3_aa: CATSDFQRGGETQYF; cdr3_nt: TGTGCCACCAGTGATTTTCAGCGGGGGGGAGAGACCCAGTACTTC
d_call: TRBD2; clone_size: -; j_call: TRBJ2-4; v_call: TRBV7-9; cdr3_aa: CASSGREWAKNIQYF; cdr3_nt: TGTGCCAGCAGCGGGCGGGAGTGGGCCAAAAACATTCAGTACTTC
d_call: TRBD2; clone_size: many; j_call: TRBJ2-3; v_call: TRBV7-8; cdr3_aa: CASSLVSGGPATTDTQYF; cdr3_nt: TGTGCCAGCAGCTTAGTGTCGGGGGGGCCCGCCACCACAGATACGCAGTATTTT
d_call: TRBD1; clone_size: -; j_call: TRBJ1-5; v_call: TRBV19; cdr3_aa: CASRILQGAKQPQHF; cdr3_nt: TGTGCCAGTAGGATTTTACAGGGGGCGAAACAGCCCCAGCATTTT
d_call: -; clone_size: few; j_call: TRBJ1-1; v_call: TRBV12-3/TRBV12-4; cdr3_aa: CASTSDPMRGGTEAFF; cdr3_nt: TGTGCCAGCACCTCTGATCCTATGAGGGGTGGGACTGAAGCTTTCTTT
d_call: TRBD1; clone_size: -; j_call: TRBJ1-6; v_call: TRBV20-1; cdr3_aa: CSAQKNRGDNSPLHF; cdr3_nt: TGCAGTGCGCAAAAAAACAGGGGGGATAATTCACCCCTCCACTTT
d_call: -; clone_size: few; j_call: TRBJ2-1; v_call: TRBV5-8; cdr3_aa: CASSSRDRQPYNEQFF; cdr3_nt: TGTGCCAGCAGCTCAAGAGACAGGCAACCCTACAATGAGCAGTTCTTC
d_call: -; clone_size: many; j_call: TRBJ2-6; v_call: TRBV7-6; cdr3_aa: CASSHGTMDYSGANVLTF; cdr3_nt: TGTGCCAGCAGCCACGGGACCATGGATTACTCTGGGGCCAACGTCCTGACTTTC
d_call: TRBD1; clone_size: -; j_call: TRBJ2-7; v_call: TRBV4-1; cdr3_aa: CASSLTDRGSYEQYF; cdr3_nt: TGCGCCAGCAGCCTAACGGACAGGGGCTCCTACGAGCAGTACTTC
d_call: -; clone_size: few; j_call: TRBJ2-1; v_call: TRBV6-1; cdr3_aa: CASSQGGWGYNEQFF; cdr3_nt: TGTGCCAGCAGTCAGGGTGGATGGGGATACAATGAGCAGTTCTTC
d_call: -; clone_size: few; j_call: TRBJ1-2; v_call: TRBV2; cdr3_aa: CARGDSYGYTF; cdr3_nt: TGTGCCAGAGGAGATTCCTATGGCTACACCTTC